This T cell receptor beta chain was obtained from a study of T cells after yellow fever vaccination. Study context: The SMART-Seq v4 Ultra Low Input method served to prepare the low-cell-number fractions. Broader study findings: FACS-sorted repertoires might harbor abundant contaminating clonotypes from the bulk population.

Conversion of TCR transcripts into cDNA relied on 5'RACE template switching, which added a universal primer site and UMIs. TCRdb recomputed calls from the 5' RACE reads with MiXCR, one row per CDR3 protein. The table lists a few hundred thousand distinct CDR3 sequences, around 7% of them singletons, with over 15% in the top ten. Ten or more counts support this clonotype. Its antigen is currently unknown. The V gene's germline CDR1 is SGHKS and CDR2 YYEKEE (reference sequence). Trimming took off 4 bases at V and 2 bases at J, with 17 bases between the two ends. This CDR3 region has 16 residues. This rearrangement joins TRBV5-5 to TRBJ2-3, with D possibly being TRBD2 (6 bases). The receptor comes from a man aged 18 to 29 who received the YFV17D yellow fever vaccine. Source: PBMCs, taken about 49 days after the first yellow fever vaccination. The CDR3 here is CASSPLTGAPTDTQYF. The CDR3 DNA reads as TGTGCCAGCAGCCCCCTGACGGGAGCCCCCACAGATACGCAGTATTTT. Full variable domain (missing parts from reference TRBV5-5 and TRBJ2-3): DAGVTQSPTHLIKTRGQQVTLRCSPISGHKSVSWYQQVLGQGPQFIFQYYEKEERGRGNFPDRFSARQFPNYSSELNVNALLLGDSALYLCASSPLTGAPTDTQYFGPGTRLTVL.